A selection of T cell receptor beta chains follows, all from one sample in a study of cytomegalovirus exposure and HLA in healthy donors. Data came from immunoSEQ multiplex PCR; TCRdb stores just in-frame clones and leaves some out. Its table records 90,000 to 120,000 clones. The sequenced sample consisted of PBMCs. The receptors derive from a man aged 45-65 years in good health and CMV-seronegative. Both conserved end residues are part of each CDR3. D genes are given only for firm matches.

CDR3 DNA	CDR3 protein	J gene	D gene	V gene
TGTGCCAGCAGCCTGGATAGCGGGGGTACAGATACGCAGTATTTT	CASSLDSGGTDTQYF	TRBJ2-3	TRBD2	TRBV7-2
TGCGCCAGCACCCTTGGTGGCAGCTACAATGAGCAGTTCTTC	CASTLGGSYNEQFF	TRBJ2-1	NA	TRBV5-1
TGTGCCAGCAGCTTAGTAGCCCATGAGACCCAGTACTTC	CASSLVAHETQYF	TRBJ2-5	NA	TRBV7-3
TGTGCCAGCAGCCAAACTAGCGGGAGCTACAATGAGCAGTTCTTC	CASSQTSGSYNEQFF	TRBJ2-1	TRBD2	TRBV4-2
TGTGCCAGCCGGGACAGTTACTTCGATGGCTACACCTTC	CASRDSYFDGYTF	TRBJ1-2	TRBD1	TRBV2
TGTGCCAGCAGCTCGCTGACATCTACAAATGAAAAACTGTTTTTT	CASSSLTSTNEKLFF	TRBJ1-4	NA	TRBV7-9
TGCGCCAGCAGCCCAGACGCGGGGTTCGAGCAGTACTTC	CASSPDAGFEQYF	TRBJ2-7	NA	TRBV4-1
TGTGCCAGTAAAAATAGACTCCTTAACACCGGGGAGCTGTTTTTT	CASKNRLLNTGELFF	TRBJ2-2	NA	TRBV19
TGTGCCAGCAGTGAAGTGGCTTACAGTAACTACGAGCAGTACTTC	CASSEVAYSNYEQYF	TRBJ2-7	NA	TRBV6-1
TGTGCCAGCAGTGAATATGCTCAGGACAAAGGAGCTTTCTTT	CASSEYAQDKGAFF	TRBJ1-1	NA	TRBV2
TGTGCCAGCAGTTTTAGGGAGTCCTACGAGCAGTACTTC	CASSFRESYEQYF	TRBJ2-7	NA	TRBV27
TGCGCCAGCAGTAAGCGGGAGAGCTCCTACAATGAGCAGTTCTTC	CASSKRESSYNEQFF	TRBJ2-1	TRBD2	TRBV5-1
TGTGCCAGCAGCTTCGACAGGGGAAGAGAGGCCGGAAACACCATATATTTT	CASSFDRGREAGNTIYF	TRBJ1-3	TRBD1	TRBV13
TGTGCCAGCAGGGAAGCACGGGTTCCCTACAATGAGCAGTTCTTC	CASREARVPYNEQFF	TRBJ2-1	NA	TRBV5-6